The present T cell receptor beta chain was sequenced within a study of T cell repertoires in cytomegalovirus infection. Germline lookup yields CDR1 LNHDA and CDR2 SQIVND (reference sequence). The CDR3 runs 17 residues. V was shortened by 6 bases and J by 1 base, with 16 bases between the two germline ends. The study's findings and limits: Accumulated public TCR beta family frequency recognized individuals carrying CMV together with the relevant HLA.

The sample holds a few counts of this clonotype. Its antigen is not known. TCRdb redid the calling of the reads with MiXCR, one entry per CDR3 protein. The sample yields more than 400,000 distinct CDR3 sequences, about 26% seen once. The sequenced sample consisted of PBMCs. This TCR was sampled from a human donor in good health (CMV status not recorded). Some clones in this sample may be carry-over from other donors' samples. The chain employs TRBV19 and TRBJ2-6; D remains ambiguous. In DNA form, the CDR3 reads TGTGCCAGTAGCCTCCCGGGCCGCGCGTCTGGGGCCAACGTCCTGACTTTC. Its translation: CASSLPGRASGANVLTF.